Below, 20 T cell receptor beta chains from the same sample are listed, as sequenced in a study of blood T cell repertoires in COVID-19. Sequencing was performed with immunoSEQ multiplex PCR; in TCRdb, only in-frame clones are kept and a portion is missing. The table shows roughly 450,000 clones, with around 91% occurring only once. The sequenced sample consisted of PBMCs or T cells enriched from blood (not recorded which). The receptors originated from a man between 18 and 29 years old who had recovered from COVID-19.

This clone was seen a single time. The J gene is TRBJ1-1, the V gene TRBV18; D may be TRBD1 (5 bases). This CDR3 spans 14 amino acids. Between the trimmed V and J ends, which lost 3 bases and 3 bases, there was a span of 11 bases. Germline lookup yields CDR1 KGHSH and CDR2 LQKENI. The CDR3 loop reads CASSPLRGDTEAFF. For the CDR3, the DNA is TGTGCCAGCTCACCGCTGCGGGGGGACACTGAAGCTTTCTTT.

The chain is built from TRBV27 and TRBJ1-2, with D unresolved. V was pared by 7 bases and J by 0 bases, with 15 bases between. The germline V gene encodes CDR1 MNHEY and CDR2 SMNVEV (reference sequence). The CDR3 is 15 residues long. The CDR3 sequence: CASTAATGTNYGYTF. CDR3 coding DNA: TGTGCCAGCACCGCCGCTACCGGGACTAACTATGGCTACACCTTC.

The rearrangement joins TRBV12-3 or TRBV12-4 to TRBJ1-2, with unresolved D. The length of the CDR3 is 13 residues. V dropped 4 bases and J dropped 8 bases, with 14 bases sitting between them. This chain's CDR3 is CASSSRRGDGYTF. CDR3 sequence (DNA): TGTGCCAGCAGTTCCCGGCGGGGAGACGGCTACACCTTC.

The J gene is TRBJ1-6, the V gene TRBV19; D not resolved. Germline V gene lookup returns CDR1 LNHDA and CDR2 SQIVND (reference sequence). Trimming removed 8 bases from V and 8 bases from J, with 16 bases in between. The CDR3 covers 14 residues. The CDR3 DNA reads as TGTGCCAGTTGCCCGGGAGGGTCCGATTCACCCCTCCACTTT. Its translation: CASCPGGSDSPLHF.

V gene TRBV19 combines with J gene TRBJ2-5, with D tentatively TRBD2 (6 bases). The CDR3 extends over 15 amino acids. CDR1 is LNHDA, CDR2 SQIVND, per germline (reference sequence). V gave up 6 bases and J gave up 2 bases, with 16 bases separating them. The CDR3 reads CASRTGLSEQETQYF. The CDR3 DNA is TGTGCCAGTAGGACGGGACTTTCAGAGCAAGAGACCCAGTACTTC.

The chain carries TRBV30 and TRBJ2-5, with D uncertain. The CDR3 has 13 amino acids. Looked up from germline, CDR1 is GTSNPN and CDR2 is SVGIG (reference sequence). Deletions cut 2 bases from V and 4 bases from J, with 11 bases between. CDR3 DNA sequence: TGTGCCTGGAGTCATGGCCAAAGAGAGACCCAGTACTTC. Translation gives CAWSHGQRETQYF.

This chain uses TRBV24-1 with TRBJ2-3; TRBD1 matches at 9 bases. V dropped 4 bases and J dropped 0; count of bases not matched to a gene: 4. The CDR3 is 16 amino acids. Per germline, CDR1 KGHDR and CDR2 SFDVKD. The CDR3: CATSEGTGFSTDTQYF. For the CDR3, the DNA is TGTGCCACCAGTGAAGGGACAGGGTTTAGCACAGATACGCAGTATTTT.

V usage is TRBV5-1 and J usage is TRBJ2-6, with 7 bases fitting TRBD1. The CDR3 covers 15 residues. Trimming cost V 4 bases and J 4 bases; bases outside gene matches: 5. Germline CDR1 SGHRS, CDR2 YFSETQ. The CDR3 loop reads CASSGGQTGANVLTF. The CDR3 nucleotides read TGCGCCAGCAGCGGGGGACAGACCGGGGCCAACGTCCTGACTTTC. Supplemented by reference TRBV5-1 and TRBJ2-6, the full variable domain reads KAGVTQTPRYLIKTRGQQVTLSCSPISGHRSVSWYQQTPGQGLQFLFEYFSETQRNKGNFPGRFSGRQFSNSRSEMNVSTLELGDSALYLCASSGGQTGANVLTFGAGSRLTVL.

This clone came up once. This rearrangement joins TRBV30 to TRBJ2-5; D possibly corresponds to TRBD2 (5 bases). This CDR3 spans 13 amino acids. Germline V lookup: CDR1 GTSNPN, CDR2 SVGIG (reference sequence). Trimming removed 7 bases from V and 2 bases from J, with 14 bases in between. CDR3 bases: TGTGCCTCCAGTCTTCAGCGGCAAGAGACCCAGTACTTC. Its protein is CASSLQRQETQYF.

CDR3 loop: CASSQGTDTEAFF. Here the CDR3 DNA reads TGTGCCAGCTCACAAGGGACAGACACTGAAGCTTTCTTT. This chain connects TRBV18 to TRBJ1-1, with 7 positions matching TRBD1. The length of the CDR3 is 13 residues. CDR1 KGHSH and CDR2 LQKENI come from the germline V gene. V lost 4 bases, J lost 3 bases, and 2 bases stayed unmatched.

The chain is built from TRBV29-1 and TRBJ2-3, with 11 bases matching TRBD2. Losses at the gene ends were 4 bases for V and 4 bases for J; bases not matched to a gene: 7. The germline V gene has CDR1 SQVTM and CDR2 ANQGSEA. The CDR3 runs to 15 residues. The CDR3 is CSVGLGLAGADTQYF. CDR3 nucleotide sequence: TGCAGCGTTGGTCTCGGACTAGCGGGTGCAGATACGCAGTATTTT.

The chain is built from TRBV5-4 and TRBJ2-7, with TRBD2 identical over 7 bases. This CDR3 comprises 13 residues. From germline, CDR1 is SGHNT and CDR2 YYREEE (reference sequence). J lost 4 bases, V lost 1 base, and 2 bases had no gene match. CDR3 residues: CASSLMGGYEQYF. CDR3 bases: TGTGCCAGCAGCTTGATGGGGGGGTACGAGCAGTACTTC.

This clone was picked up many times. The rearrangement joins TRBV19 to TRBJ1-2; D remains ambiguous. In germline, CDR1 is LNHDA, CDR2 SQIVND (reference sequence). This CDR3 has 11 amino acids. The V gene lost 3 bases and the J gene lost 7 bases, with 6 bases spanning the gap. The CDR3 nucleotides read TGTGCCAGTAGTATTAGGAGTGGCTACACCTTC. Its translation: CASSIRSGYTF.

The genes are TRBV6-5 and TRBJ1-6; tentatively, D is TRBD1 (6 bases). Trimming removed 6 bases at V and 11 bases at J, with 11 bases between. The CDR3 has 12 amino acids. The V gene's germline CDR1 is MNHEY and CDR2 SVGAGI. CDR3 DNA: TGTGCCAGCAGCCGACGACAGGCACCCCTCCACTTT. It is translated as CASSRRQAPLHF.

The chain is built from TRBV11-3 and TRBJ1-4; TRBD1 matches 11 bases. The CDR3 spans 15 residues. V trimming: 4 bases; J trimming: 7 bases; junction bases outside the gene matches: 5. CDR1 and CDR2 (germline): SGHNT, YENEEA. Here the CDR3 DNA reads TGTGCCAGCAGCTCCGGACAGGGGGCGAGTGAAAAACTGTTTTTT. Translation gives CASSSGQGASEKLFF.

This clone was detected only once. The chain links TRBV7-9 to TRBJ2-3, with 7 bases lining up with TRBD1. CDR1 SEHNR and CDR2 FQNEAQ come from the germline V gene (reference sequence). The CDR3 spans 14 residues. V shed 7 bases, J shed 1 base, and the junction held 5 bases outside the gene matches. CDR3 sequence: CASTRDRGTDTQYF. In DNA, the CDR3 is TGTGCCAGCACCCGGGACAGAGGCACAGATACGCAGTATTTT.

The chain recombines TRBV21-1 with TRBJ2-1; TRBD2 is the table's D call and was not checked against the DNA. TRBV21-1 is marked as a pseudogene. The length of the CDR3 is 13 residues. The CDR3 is CARLGGLGGEQFF. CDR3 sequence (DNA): TGTGCCAGGTTAGGAGGGTTAGGAGGTGAGCAGTTCTTC.

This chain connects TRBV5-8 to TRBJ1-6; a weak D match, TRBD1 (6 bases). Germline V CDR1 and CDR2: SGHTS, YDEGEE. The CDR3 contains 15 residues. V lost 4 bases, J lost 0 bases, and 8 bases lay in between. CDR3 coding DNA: TGTGCCAGCAGCGGACAGAGCTCCTATAATTCACCCCTCCACTTT. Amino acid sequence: CASSGQSSYNSPLHF.

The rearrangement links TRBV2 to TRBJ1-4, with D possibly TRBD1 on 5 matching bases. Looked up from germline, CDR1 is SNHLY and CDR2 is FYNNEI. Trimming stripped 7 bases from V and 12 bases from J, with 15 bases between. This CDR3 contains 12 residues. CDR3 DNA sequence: TGTGCCAGCATATCCAGGGCAGGAGAACTGTTTTTT. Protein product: CASISRAGELFF.

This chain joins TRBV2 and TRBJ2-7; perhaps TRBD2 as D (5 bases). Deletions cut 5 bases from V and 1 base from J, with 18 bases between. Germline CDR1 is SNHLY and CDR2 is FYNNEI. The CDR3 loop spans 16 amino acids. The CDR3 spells CASSSRRGVRSYEQYF. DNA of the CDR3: TGTGCCAGCAGTTCACGTCGGGGAGTTCGTTCCTACGAGCAGTACTTC.